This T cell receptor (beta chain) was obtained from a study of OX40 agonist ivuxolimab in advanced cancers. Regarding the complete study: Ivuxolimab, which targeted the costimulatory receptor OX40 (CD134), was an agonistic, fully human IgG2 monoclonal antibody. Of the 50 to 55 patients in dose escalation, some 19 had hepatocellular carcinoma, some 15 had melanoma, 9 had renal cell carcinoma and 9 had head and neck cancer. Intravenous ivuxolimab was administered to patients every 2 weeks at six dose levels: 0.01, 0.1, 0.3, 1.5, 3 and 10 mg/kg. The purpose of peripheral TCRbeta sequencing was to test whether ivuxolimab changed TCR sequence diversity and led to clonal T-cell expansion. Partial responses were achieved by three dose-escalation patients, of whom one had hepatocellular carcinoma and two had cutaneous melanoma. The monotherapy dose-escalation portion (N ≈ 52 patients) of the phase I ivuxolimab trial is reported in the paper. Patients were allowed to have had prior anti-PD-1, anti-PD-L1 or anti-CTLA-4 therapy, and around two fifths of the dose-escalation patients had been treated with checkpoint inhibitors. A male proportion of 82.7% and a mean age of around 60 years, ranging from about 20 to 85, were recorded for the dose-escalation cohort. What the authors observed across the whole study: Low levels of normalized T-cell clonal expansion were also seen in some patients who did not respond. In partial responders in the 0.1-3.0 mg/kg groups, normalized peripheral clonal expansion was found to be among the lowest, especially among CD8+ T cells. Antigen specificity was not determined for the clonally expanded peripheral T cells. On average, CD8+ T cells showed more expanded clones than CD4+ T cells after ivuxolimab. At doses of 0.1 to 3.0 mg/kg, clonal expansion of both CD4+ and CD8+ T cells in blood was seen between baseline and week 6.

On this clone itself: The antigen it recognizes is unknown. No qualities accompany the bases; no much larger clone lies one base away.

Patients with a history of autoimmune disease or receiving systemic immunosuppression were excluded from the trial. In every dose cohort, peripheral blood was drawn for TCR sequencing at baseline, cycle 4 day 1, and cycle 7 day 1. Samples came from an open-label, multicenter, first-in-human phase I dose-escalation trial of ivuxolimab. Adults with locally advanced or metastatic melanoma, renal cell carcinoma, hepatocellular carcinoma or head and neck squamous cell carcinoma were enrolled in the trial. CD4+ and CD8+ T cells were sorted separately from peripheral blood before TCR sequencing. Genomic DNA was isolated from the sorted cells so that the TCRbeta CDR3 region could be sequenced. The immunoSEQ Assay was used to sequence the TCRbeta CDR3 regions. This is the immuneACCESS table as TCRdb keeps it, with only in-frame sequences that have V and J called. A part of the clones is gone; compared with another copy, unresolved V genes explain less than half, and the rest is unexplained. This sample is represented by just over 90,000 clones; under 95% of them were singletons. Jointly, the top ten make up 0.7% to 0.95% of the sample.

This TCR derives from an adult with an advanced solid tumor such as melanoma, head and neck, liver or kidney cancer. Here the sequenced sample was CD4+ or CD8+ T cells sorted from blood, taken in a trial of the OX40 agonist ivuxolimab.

In nucleotides, the sequence is TGTGCCAGCAGCTTGGTTAGGCAGACAGGGACCTACGAGCAGTACTTC. It translates to CASSLVRQTGTYEQYF. The sequence links TRBV5-4 to TRBJ2-7, with TRBD1 matching 7 junction bases. From cysteine to phenylalanine, the CDR3 is 16 amino acids long. The DNA shown is the 48-base CDR3, in frame from base 1. CDR1 and CDR2 are read off the germline V gene (reference sequence) as SGHNT and YYREEE. V is trimmed back by 0 bases and J by 2 bases, and the junction contains 8 bases that no gene match accounts for.